The 19 T cell receptor beta chains presented below share a single source sample, sequenced in a study of pediatric ulcerative colitis. Rectal tissue came from one to two pinch biopsies taken at colonoscopy. Method: immunoSEQ multiplex PCR; TCRdb's copy keeps in-frame clones and lacks some. This table has tens of thousands of clones, around 69% appearing once. Sequenced sample: gut tissue. Receptors were obtained from a boy aged 5 to 17 with severe ulcerative colitis.

The chain couples TRBV7-2 to TRBJ1-3; D remains unclear. V gave up 3 bases and J gave up 1 base, with 10 bases separating them. The CDR3 sequence is 15 residues long. Germline loops: CDR1 SGHTA, CDR2 FQGNSA. The CDR3 nucleotides are TGTGCCAGCAGCTTTTGGACTGTATCTGGAAACACCATATATTTT. Translated: CASSFWTVSGNTIYF.

The rearrangement links TRBV19 to TRBJ2-5, with 10 bases aligning to TRBD2. Germline CDR1 reads LNHDA; CDR2 reads SQIVND (reference sequence). This CDR3 is built from 15 residues. V was pared by 3 bases and J by 5 bases, with 6 bases of the junction left unmatched. CDR3 bases: TGTGCCAGTAGTATTCTAGCGGGGGCGGGGGAGACCCAGTACTTC. Translated, it gives CASSILAGAGETQYF.

The chain has TRBV5-1 and TRBJ1-1, with unresolved D. V was clipped by 0 bases and J by 1 base, with 10 bases between them. Germline-derived CDR1 and CDR2 are SGHRS and YFSETQ. The CDR3 has 15 residues. The CDR3 bases are TGCGCCAGCAGCTTGGCCAACAGCGCGAACACTGAAGCTTTCTTT. Its translation: CASSLANSANTEAFF.

The rearrangement uses TRBV6-5 and TRBJ2-1, with TRBD1 matching over 7 bases. The CDR3 runs 15 residues. Germline CDR1 and CDR2: MNHEY and SVGAGI. V shed 6 bases and J 5 bases; nucleotides not matched to a gene: 10. DNA of the CDR3: TGTGCCAGCAGCCGGGGACAGCTGTACAACAATGAGCAGTTCTTC. Encoded protein: CASSRGQLYNNEQFF.

This chain uses TRBV27 with TRBJ1-1; TRBD1 is a possible D gene (5 bases). CDR3 length equals 14 residues. Germline CDR1 is MNHEY and CDR2 is SMNVEV (reference sequence). V gave up 4 bases and J gave up 1 base, with 10 bases separating them. CDR3 nucleotide sequence: TGTGCCAGCAGTTGGGGGACGGGGAACACTGAAGCTTTCTTT. It specifies CASSWGTGNTEAFF.

The V gene is TRBV5-5, the J gene TRBJ2-7; D perhaps matches TRBD2 (5 bases). Trimming removed 0 bases at V and 6 bases at J, with 13 bases between. From germline, CDR1 is SGHKS and CDR2 YYEKEE (reference sequence). The CDR3 contains 14 residues. The CDR3 DNA reads TGTGCCAGCAGCTTGGGGTCTAGCAGGAGCGAGCAGTACTTC. Translated, it gives CASSLGSSRSEQYF.

V and J are TRBV19 and TRBJ1-1; TRBD1 aligns across 8 bases. Germline V CDR1 and CDR2: LNHDA, SQIVND (reference sequence). This CDR3 comprises 14 residues. After removal of 5 bases from V and 3 bases from J, the junction contained 5 bases not matched to a gene. In DNA, the CDR3 is TGTGCCAGTAGTGGGGACAGGTTAGACACTGAAGCTTTCTTT. Its translation is CASSGDRLDTEAFF.

This clone was found a few times. The gene calls are TRBV15 and TRBJ2-7, with 9 positions matching TRBD1. The CDR3 has 16 amino acids. The germline V gene encodes CDR1 LNHNV and CDR2 YYDKDF (reference sequence). Trimming at V came to 0 bases and at J to 6 bases, leaving 9 bases not matched to a gene. CDR3 residues: CATSRDRGTGTREQYF. The CDR3, as DNA: TGTGCCACCAGCAGAGATCGGGGGACAGGGACGCGCGAGCAGTACTTC.

This CDR3 is CASKEEWATEAFF. The CDR3 bases are TGTGCCAGCAAGGAGGAATGGGCGACTGAAGCTTTCTTT. The chain employs TRBV2 and TRBJ1-1, with D unresolved. Germline-derived CDR1 and CDR2 are SNHLY and FYNNEI. The CDR3 extends over 13 amino acids. V lost 7 bases, J lost 5 bases, and 14 bases lay in between.

This clone came up a few times. This CDR3 is also generated by other DNA sequences in the sample. The chain links TRBV9 to TRBJ2-3; TRBD1 might be the D (6 bases). CDR1 and CDR2 (germline): SGDLS, YYNGEE. The V end was cut by 0 bases, the J end by 0 bases, with 8 bases between. This CDR3 contains 15 residues. The CDR3 loop is CASSVGTGSTDTQYF. DNA of the CDR3: TGTGCCAGCAGCGTAGGTACAGGGAGCACAGATACGCAGTATTTT.

The chain uses TRBV6-1 and TRBJ1-4, with unresolved D. Trimming shortened V by 1 base and J by 7 bases, and 10 bases separated the two germline ends. The germline V gene encodes CDR1 MNHNS and CDR2 SASEGT. CDR3 length: 14 residues. CDR3 region: CASSEGSGSEKLFF. Written as DNA, the CDR3 is TGTGCCAGCAGTGAAGGTTCAGGATCTGAAAAACTGTTTTTT.

The genes are TRBV29-1 and TRBJ1-2; D perhaps matches TRBD1 (6 bases). The CDR3 loop spans 14 amino acids. V lost 7 bases to trimming and J lost 4 bases, with 19 bases between them. CDR1 is SQVTM, CDR2 ANQGSEA, per germline. Here the CDR3 DNA reads TGCAGCGCTCACCTGACCGGGACAAGCTATGGCTACACCTTC. Translation: CSAHLTGTSYGYTF. The complete variable domain, with remaining parts taken from reference TRBV29-1 and TRBJ1-2, reads SAVISQKPSRDICQRGTSLTIQCQVDSQVTMMFWYRQQPGQSLTLIATANQGSEATYESGFVIDKFPISRPNLTFSTLTVSNMSPEDSSIYLCSAHLTGTSYGYTFGSGTRLTVV.

The chain joins TRBV25-1 to TRBJ2-7; weak D call: TRBD2 (5 bases). V was cut by 6 bases and J by 2 bases, with 14 bases left in between. Germline CDR1 reads MGHDK; CDR2 reads SYGVNS. The CDR3 loop spans 14 amino acids. The CDR3: CASSPGGLPYEQYF. DNA of the CDR3: TGTGCCAGCAGCCCCGGCGGGCTACCCTACGAGCAGTACTTC.

CDR3: CASSLAAAYGYTF. In DNA form, the CDR3 reads TGCGCCAGCAGCTTGGCAGCAGCCTATGGCTACACCTTC. The chain has TRBV5-1 and TRBJ1-2; D uncertain. Germline V gives CDR1 SGHRS, CDR2 YFSETQ. The CDR3 loop spans 13 amino acids. The V end lost 0 bases, the J end lost 4 bases, and 7 bases lay between the germline ends.

V and J are TRBV5-1 and TRBJ2-7; D remains ambiguous. This CDR3 spans 12 amino acids. The V end was cut by 2 bases, the J end by 9 bases, with 12 bases between. Germline assignment: CDR1 SGHRS and CDR2 YFSETQ. CDR3 loop: CASSFSGPRQYF. CDR3 coding DNA: TGCGCCAGCAGCTTCTCCGGACCGAGGCAGTACTTC.

The chain combines TRBV25-1 with TRBJ2-1; D remains ambiguous. This CDR3 is built from 13 residues. V was pared by 7 bases and J by 5 bases, with 12 bases between. Germline CDR1 and CDR2: MGHDK and SYGVNS. The CDR3 sequence is CASTARGDNEQFF. The CDR3 coding sequence is TGTGCCAGCACCGCTAGAGGTGACAATGAGCAGTTCTTC.

This clone was seen only once. The chain recombines TRBV5-1 with TRBJ1-2; perhaps TRBD1 as D (6 bases). This CDR3 region has 14 residues. The germline V gene encodes CDR1 SGHRS and CDR2 YFSETQ. Trimming pared 3 bases from V and 8 bases from J, leaving 17 bases between. The CDR3, as DNA: TGCGCCAGCAGCTCCGAAACAGGGCTCCGCGGCTACACCTTC. It translates to CASSSETGLRGYTF. The variable domain in full, completed from reference TRBV5-1 and TRBJ1-2, reads KAGVTQTPRYLIKTRGQQVTLSCSPISGHRSVSWYQQTPGQGLQFLFEYFSETQRNKGNFPGRFSGRQFSNSRSEMNVSTLELGDSALYLCASSSETGLRGYTFGSGTRLTVV.

The chain couples TRBV6-6 to TRBJ2-1; 11 nucleotides agree with TRBD1. The CDR3 contains 15 residues. The V gene end was trimmed by 6 bases and the J gene end by 6 bases; junction bases not matched to a gene: 7. CDR1 is MNHNY, CDR2 SVGAGI, per germline (reference sequence). The CDR3 sequence: CASRTGTGGLNEQFF. CDR3 nucleotides: TGTGCCAGCAGGACCGGGACAGGGGGACTCAATGAGCAGTTCTTC.

The chain combines TRBV11-3 with TRBJ2-7; 7 positions agree with TRBD2. This CDR3 spans 14 amino acids. CDR1 and CDR2 (germline): SGHNT, YENEEA. V trimming: 2 bases; J trimming: 0 bases; junction bases outside the gene matches: 1. The CDR3 is CASSLSGASYEQYF. The CDR3 DNA follows: TGTGCCAGCAGCTTAAGCGGGGCCTCCTACGAGCAGTACTTC.